The 30 T cell receptor beta chains listed next were all sequenced from one sample in a study of blood T cell repertoires in COVID-19 (TCRdb year 2020). Receptors were amplified or captured by the immunoSEQ multiplex PCR assay. TCRdb provides this immuneACCESS table in a form limited to in-frame rearrangements. Some clones are lacking; in checked studies, under half of them reflect an unresolved V gene, and why the rest are absent is not known. Present in this sample are about 71,000 clones, around 85% of which were seen just once. About 4.6% of the sample is in the top ten clones. The sample consisted of peripheral blood. The receptors shown here come from an elderly man with acute or convalescent COVID-19.

The CDR3 loop reads CANTTGIYEQYF. In DNA, the CDR3 is TGTGCCAACACGACAGGAATCTACGAGCAGTACTTC. This chain joins TRBV21-1 and TRBJ2-7; the D call TRBD1 from the table was never checked on the DNA. TRBV21-1 is given as a pseudogene. This CDR3 has 12 residues.

V usage is TRBV7-2 and J usage is TRBJ1-6, with 8 bases lining up with TRBD1. The CDR3 sequence is 15 residues long. Per germline, CDR1 SGHTA and CDR2 FQGNSA. V was pared by 4 bases and J by 9 bases, with 8 bases of the junction left unmatched. This CDR3 is CASSSSGQGTSPLHF. The CDR3, as DNA: TGTGCCAGCAGCTCCTCTGGACAGGGAACTTCACCCCTCCACTTT.

This clone was seen once. The genes are TRBV28 and TRBJ1-3; 10 bases match TRBD1. Germline loops: CDR1 MDHEN, CDR2 SYDVKM. Trimming cost V 6 bases and J 4 bases; bases outside gene matches: 12. The CDR3 has 17 amino acids. The CDR3 bases are TGTGCCAGCAGAGGGGACAGGGGCCTCCCGGGGGGAAACACCATATATTTT. The encoded protein is CASRGDRGLPGGNTIYF.

This clone was detected only a few times. This rearrangement joins TRBV2 to TRBJ1-2, with TRBD1 matching 9 bases. CDR1 and CDR2 from the germline V gene are SNHLY and FYNNEI. This CDR3 has 13 amino acids. Trimming removed 5 bases from V and 7 bases from J; junction bases left unmatched: 5. The CDR3 is CASSRTGEGGYTF. The CDR3 DNA reads as TGTGCCAGCAGTCGGACAGGGGAGGGTGGCTACACCTTC.

The CDR3 loop reads CASSSPGQVTGELFF. The CDR3 DNA sequence: TGTGCCAGCAGTTCCCCTGGACAGGTCACCGGGGAGCTGTTTTTT. The genes are TRBV27 and TRBJ2-2; TRBD1 agrees at 7 bases. V trimming: 4 bases; J trimming: 4 bases; junction bases outside the gene matches: 6. This CDR3 comprises 15 residues. The germline V gene has CDR1 MNHEY and CDR2 SMNVEV (reference sequence).

V gene TRBV27 combines with J gene TRBJ2-6; 7 nucleotides agree with TRBD1. Germline V gene data show CDR1 as MNHEY and CDR2 as SMNVEV (reference sequence). V shed 5 bases and J 4 bases; nucleotides not matched to a gene: 11. The length of the CDR3 is 17 residues. CDR3 DNA: TGTGCCAGCAGTCCATGGACAGGATGGGGAGGGGCCAACGTCCTGACTTTC. Translating gives CASSPWTGWGGANVLTF.

The genes are TRBV9 and TRBJ2-3; 7 nucleotides agree with TRBD2. In germline, CDR1 is SGDLS, CDR2 YYNGEE. The CDR3 is 16 amino acids. The ends lost 4 bases at V and 3 bases at J; junction bases unmatched: 11. As DNA, the CDR3 is TGTGCCAGCAGCTCCAAGCTTGGGGAGGGGACAGATACGCAGTATTTT. Translated, it gives CASSSKLGEGTDTQYF.

The sample holds one count of this clone. The chain uses TRBV10-3 and TRBJ2-1; 7 bases fit TRBD1. Germline CDR1 is ENHRY and CDR2 is SYGVKD. The CDR3 is 13 residues long. J lost 8 bases, V lost 6 bases, and 7 bases had no gene match. DNA of the CDR3: TGTGCCATCAGCCCACAGGGGTCCGATGAGCAGTTCTTC. Translating it yields CAISPQGSDEQFF.

V gene TRBV5-1 combines with J gene TRBJ2-7; 8 bases match TRBD1. The CDR3 contains 16 residues. The germline CDR1 and CDR2 sequences are SGHRS and YFSETQ. The ends lost 4 bases at V and 3 bases at J; junction bases unmatched: 12. The CDR3 DNA is TGCGCCAGCAGCCCGGGACAGGTGAATCCTATCTACGAGCAGTACTTC. It is translated as CASSPGQVNPIYEQYF.

The chain joins TRBV11-2 to TRBJ2-7; TRBD1 is a possible D gene (5 bases). Germline V lookup: CDR1 SGHAT, CDR2 FQNNGV. The CDR3 loop spans 16 amino acids. Trimming stripped 1 base from V and 3 bases from J, with 16 bases between. The CDR3 nucleotides are TGTGCCAGCAGCTTAGCGCCGACAGAAAGGGGCTACGAGCAGTACTTC. Translation gives CASSLAPTERGYEQYF.

This chain connects TRBV5-3 to TRBJ2-1; 9 bases map to TRBD1. TRBV5-3 is placed among ORFs of uncertain function. The J segment lost 7 bases and the V segment lost 4 bases, leaving 30 bases of the junction unmatched. The CDR3 loop spans 22 amino acids. Here the CDR3 DNA reads TGTGCCAGAAGCCTGAGATACAGGGGGCGATTGAGGGGGAGATTGGGAGGGAATGAGCAGTTCTTC. Translated: CARSLRYRGRLRGRLGGNEQFF.

This chain uses TRBV12-5 with TRBJ2-7, with no clear D. The V end was cut by 3 bases, the J end by 6 bases, with 6 bases between. CDR3 size: 11 residues. The germline V gene encodes CDR1 LGHNT and CDR2 FRNRAP. CDR3 amino acids: CASGLAREQYF. CDR3 in DNA: TGTGCTAGTGGTTTAGCCCGCGAGCAGTACTTC.

The chain recombines TRBV12-3 or TRBV12-4 with TRBJ1-5; D not resolved. The CDR3 contains 12 residues. V was trimmed by 2 bases and J by 4 bases, leaving 3 bases between them. The CDR3 reads CASSLTNQPQHF. The CDR3, as DNA: TGTGCCAGCAGTTTAACTAATCAGCCCCAGCATTTT.

The chain recombines TRBV4-1 with TRBJ2-7; 11 bases map to TRBD2. V gave up 4 bases and J gave up 3 bases; unmatched junction bases: 8. This CDR3 comprises 16 residues. CDR1 is MGHRA, CDR2 YSYEKL, per germline. This chain's CDR3 is CASSPTGTSGLYEQYF. In DNA form, the CDR3 reads TGCGCCAGCAGCCCAACCGGGACTAGCGGTCTCTACGAGCAGTACTTC.

The chain carries TRBV5-6 and TRBJ2-5; 12 bases align to TRBD2. After removal of 4 bases from V and 3 bases from J, the junction contained 7 bases not matched to a gene. The CDR3 runs 16 residues. Germline V lookup: CDR1 SGHDT, CDR2 YYEEEE. For the CDR3, the DNA is TGTGCCAGCAGCCCGCCACTAGCGGGGGGTGAAGAGACCCAGTACTTC. Its protein product is CASSPPLAGGEETQYF.

This sequence joins TRBV11-2 and TRBJ2-2; 8 bases are shared with TRBD1. The CDR3 is made up of 15 amino acids. V gave up 4 bases and J gave up 7 bases; unmatched junction bases: 8. The germline CDR1 and CDR2 sequences are SGHAT and FQNNGV. CDR3: CASSSRTGKSGELFF. DNA for the CDR3: TGTGCCAGCAGCTCGCGGACAGGGAAGAGCGGGGAGCTGTTTTTT.

This rearrangement joins TRBV4-2 to TRBJ2-1, with D possibly being TRBD2 (6 bases). Germline V CDR1 and CDR2: LGHNA, YNFKEQ. Trimming cost V 4 bases and J 8 bases, with 15 bases left between them. This CDR3 is 14 amino acids long. CDR3 sequence (DNA): TGTGCCAGCAGCCCCCTGACTAGTCCCCATGAGCAGTTCTTC. Translation gives CASSPLTSPHEQFF.

Within the sample, this clone is medium-sized (0.01 to 0.1%). This chain connects TRBV2 to TRBJ1-2, with a possible D match to TRBD1 (5 bases). Germline V gene lookup returns CDR1 SNHLY and CDR2 FYNNEI. The CDR3 contains 13 residues. The V and J ends lost 4 bases and 1 base respectively, with 7 bases between them. CDR3 in amino acids: CASSGGLNYGYTF. The CDR3, as DNA: TGTGCCAGCAGTGGGGGCCTTAACTATGGCTACACCTTC.

The rearrangement uses TRBV9 and TRBJ1-6, with 7 bases that match TRBD1. The CDR3 is 14 amino acids. Germline V gives CDR1 SGDLS, CDR2 YYNGEE. V shed 6 bases and J 6 bases; nucleotides not matched to a gene: 6. The CDR3: CASTPGQSNSPLHF. The DNA for the CDR3 is TGTGCCAGCACCCCGGGACAGTCTAATTCACCCCTCCACTTT.

The gene calls are TRBV19 and TRBJ1-1; 7 positions agree with TRBD1. Germline V gene data show CDR1 as LNHDA and CDR2 as SQIVND (reference sequence). J lost 7 bases, V lost 3 bases, and 5 bases had no gene match. The CDR3 has 13 amino acids. CDR3 nucleotide sequence: TGTGCCAGTAGTATGCCCCAGGGGGATGAAGCTTTCTTT. Amino acids: CASSMPQGDEAFF.

The rearrangement uses TRBV6-5 and TRBJ2-3; TRBD1 aligns across 7 bases. The V segment lost 6 bases and the J segment 2 bases; nucleotides outside the gene matches: 8. The V gene's germline CDR1 is MNHEY and CDR2 SVGAGI. This CDR3 is built from 15 residues. DNA of the CDR3: TGTGCCAGCAGCTCTTTAGACAGGGCCACAGATACGCAGTATTTT. This sequence encodes CASSSLDRATDTQYF.

V usage is TRBV5-1 and J usage is TRBJ2-7; TRBD2 might be the D (7 bases). The germline CDR1 and CDR2 sequences are SGHRS and YFSETQ. The CDR3 is made up of 15 amino acids. V was shortened by 0 bases and J by 2 bases, with 12 bases between the two germline ends. CDR3 region: CASSLVGGGPYEQYF. Written as DNA, the CDR3 is TGCGCCAGCAGCTTGGTCGGCGGGGGCCCCTACGAGCAGTACTTC.

This clone has just one count. The rearrangement uses TRBV3-1 (or the pseudogene TRBV3-2) and TRBJ2-1; 12 positions match TRBD2. The CDR3 is 18 residues long. With 0 bases clipped from V and 4 bases from J, the junction kept 7 bases outside the gene matches. Germline V gene lookup returns CDR1 LGHDT and CDR2 YNNKEL (reference sequence). This chain's CDR3 is CASSQDPRTSGVYNEQFF. CDR3 sequence (DNA): TGTGCCAGCAGCCAAGACCCTAGGACTAGCGGGGTATACAATGAGCAGTTCTTC.

This clone occurred once. The chain couples TRBV10-1 to TRBJ2-7, with TRBD2 matching 12 bases. Per germline, CDR1 WNHNN and CDR2 SYGVQD (reference sequence). With V trimmed by 3 bases and J by 7 bases, 4 bases remained unmatched. This CDR3 is 14 amino acids long. The DNA of the CDR3 is TGCGCCAGCAGTGACCTAGCGGGAGGGCGAGAGCAGTACTTC. It is translated as CASSDLAGGREQYF.

The CDR3 sequence: CASSYSSNREAFF. In DNA, the CDR3 is TGTGCCAGCAGTTACTCGAGTAACCGTGAAGCTTTCTTT. This chain links TRBV6-5 with TRBJ1-1; D gene ambiguous. Germline V lookup: CDR1 MNHEY, CDR2 SVGAGI. The CDR3 has 13 residues. Trimming removed 0 bases from V and 7 bases from J, with 9 bases in between.

The chain couples TRBV19 to TRBJ1-2, with TRBD1 as a possible D gene (6 bases). Trimming removed 3 bases from V and 3 bases from J, with 11 bases in between. The germline V gene has CDR1 LNHDA and CDR2 SQIVND (reference sequence). This CDR3 comprises 14 residues. This chain's CDR3 is CASSIQQGDYGYTF. In DNA form, the CDR3 reads TGTGCCAGTAGTATTCAACAGGGAGACTATGGCTACACCTTC.

The chain recombines TRBV6-5 with TRBJ2-1; no reliable D call. Trimming stripped 6 bases from V and 10 bases from J, with 16 bases between. Germline values: CDR1 MNHEY, CDR2 SVGAGI. The CDR3 totals 13 residues. This CDR3 reads CASSQVGYGEQFF. DNA for the CDR3: TGTGCCAGCAGCCAAGTCGGGTACGGAGAGCAGTTCTTC.

This clone was found a few times. The genes are TRBV19 and TRBJ1-3; TRBD1 agrees at 7 bases. The CDR3 extends over 15 amino acids. Per germline, CDR1 LNHDA and CDR2 SQIVND (reference sequence). V dropped 9 bases and J dropped 1; count of bases not matched to a gene: 9. The CDR3 coding sequence is TGTGCCAGCGGGGACAGCTTCCTTTCTGGAAACACCATATATTTT. Its protein is CASGDSFLSGNTIYF.

The CDR3 bases are TGCGCCAGCAGTGGGACTAGCGGGGAGTCTGGAGATACGCAGTATTTT. This translates into CASSGTSGESGDTQYF. J is TRBJ2-3 and V is TRBV5-1, with 13 bases that match TRBD2. J lost 5 bases, V lost 5 bases, and 8 bases had no gene match. Germline V CDR1 and CDR2: SGHRS, YFSETQ. This CDR3 is built from 16 residues. Based on the CDR3 plus reference TRBV5-1 and TRBJ2-3, the full variable domain is KAGVTQTPRYLIKTRGQQVTLSCSPISGHRSVSWYQQTPGQGLQFLFEYFSETQRNKGNFPGRFSGRQFSNSRSEMNVSTLELGDSALYLCASSGTSGESGDTQYFGPGTRLTVL.

The chain links TRBV7-2 to TRBJ2-7; D ambiguous. The CDR3 covers 12 residues. CDR1 and CDR2 (germline): SGHTA, FQGNSA. V dropped 5 bases and J dropped 0 bases, with 5 bases sitting between them. This CDR3 is CASSVYSYEQYF. The CDR3 DNA reads TGTGCCAGCAGCGTATACTCCTACGAGCAGTACTTC.